The 10 T cell receptor beta chains reported below all come from one sample, sequenced in a study of T-cell reconstitution after alpha-beta-depleted transplantation in children. Construction of the TCRbeta library involved unique molecular identifiers. MiXCR was run by TCRdb on the PCR reads, yielding one entry per CDR3 protein. The sample lists hundreds of thousands of distinct CDR3 sequences; around 12% were seen once. The specimen comprised PBMCs from the stem cell graft donor, sampled from the stem cell graft. These receptors all come from a human donor who donated a stem cell graft to a child with acute lymphoblastic leukemia.

This clonotype was recorded at least ten times. The chain employs TRBV20-1 and TRBJ1-5; TRBD1 matches 7 bases. V trimming: 6 bases; J trimming: 6 bases; junction bases outside the gene matches: 5. The length of the CDR3 is 12 residues. CDR1 DFQATT and CDR2 SNEGSKA come from the germline V gene (reference sequence). This chain's CDR3 is CSAETGPQPQHF. CDR3 in DNA: TGCAGTGCGGAGACAGGGCCTCAGCCCCAGCATTTT.

This clonotype was seen at least ten times. The chain has TRBV29-1 and TRBJ2-1, with 9 bases lining up with TRBD1. In germline, CDR1 is SQVTM, CDR2 ANQGSEA. The V segment lost 3 bases and the J segment 5 bases; nucleotides outside the gene matches: 5. The CDR3 extends over 14 amino acids. The CDR3 DNA follows: TGCAGCGTTGATCCGGGACAGGGTAACAATGAGCAGTTCTTC. This gives the protein CSVDPGQGNNEQFF.

This clonotype was seen ten or more times. The chain is built from TRBV28 and TRBJ2-7; TRBD1 agrees at 10 bases. The J segment lost 7 bases and the V segment lost 5 bases, leaving 20 bases of the junction unmatched. This CDR3 spans 18 amino acids. CDR1 MDHEN and CDR2 SYDVKM come from the germline V gene. The CDR3 is CASSPTPRDRGKEVEQYF. The CDR3, as DNA: TGTGCCAGCAGTCCCACACCCCGGGACAGGGGAAAGGAGGTGGAGCAGTACTTC. Variable domain in full (rest from reference TRBV28 and TRBJ2-7): DVKVTQSSRYLVKRTGEKVFLECVQDMDHENMFWYRQDPGLGLRLIYFSYDVKMKEKGDIPEGYSVSREKKERFSLILESASTNQTSMYLCASSPTPRDRGKEVEQYFGPGTRLTVT.

This clonotype came up many times. The chain has TRBV20-1 and TRBJ2-1; D call uncertain. The germline V gene encodes CDR1 DFQATT and CDR2 SNEGSKA (reference sequence). The CDR3 runs 13 residues. Trimming stripped 6 bases from V and 5 bases from J, with 14 bases between. CDR3 nucleotide sequence: TGCAGTGCCAAGCTGGTCTCACACAATGAGCAGTTCTTC. This sequence encodes CSAKLVSHNEQFF.

V usage is TRBV11-2 and J usage is TRBJ2-5, with D perhaps assigned TRBD1 or TRBD2 (6 bases each). Trimming removed 1 base from V and 5 bases from J, with 17 bases in between. The CDR3 is 16 amino acids. Per the germline V gene, CDR1 is SGHAT and CDR2 is FQNNGV. CDR3 sequence (DNA): TGTGCCAGCAGCTTAGGGGGATGGGGGGCGTGGGAGACCCAGTACTTC. Its protein is CASSLGGWGAWETQYF.

This clonotype was seen more than once but under ten times. The V gene is TRBV19, the J gene TRBJ1-2; D remains unclear. The CDR3 totals 14 residues. Germline V gene sequence: CDR1 LNHDA, CDR2 SQIVND (reference sequence). Trimming removed 5 bases from V and 5 bases from J, with 15 bases in between. The CDR3 DNA follows: TGTGCCAGTAGTCCCCCGGGATCTCGGTATGGCTACACCTTC. It yields the protein CASSPPGSRYGYTF.

This clonotype showed up many times. This rearrangement joins TRBV28 to TRBJ2-7; D is possibly TRBD1 or TRBD2 (6 bases each). This CDR3 spans 14 amino acids. The germline CDR1 and CDR2 sequences are MDHEN and SYDVKM. The V gene lost 5 bases and the J gene lost 13 bases, with 24 bases spanning the gap. The CDR3 nucleotides read TGTGCCAGCAGTAAACCGGGACACGGGAGCTCGGGTTACTTC. It yields the protein CASSKPGHGSSGYF.

This clonotype appeared many times. Here the CDR3 reads CSARDPFGQYF. CDR3 nucleotides: TGCAGTGCTAGAGATCCATTTGGGCAGTATTTT. The J gene is TRBJ2-3, the V gene TRBV20-1; unclear D gene. Germline V gene data show CDR1 as DFQATT and CDR2 as SNEGSKA (reference sequence). This CDR3 is built from 11 residues. V was trimmed by 0 bases and J by 11 bases, leaving 9 bases between them.

This clonotype was detected many times. The gene calls are TRBV10-3 and TRBJ2-7; D not resolved. CDR1 and CDR2 from the germline V gene are ENHRY and SYGVKD. The ends were cut back, 0 bases at V and 3 bases at J, with 3 bases in the middle. This CDR3 spans 12 amino acids. This CDR3 reads CAISESLYEQYF. The CDR3 region has the DNA TGTGCCATCAGTGAGTCACTCTACGAGCAGTACTTC.

This clonotype was recorded at least ten times. V and J are TRBV4-3 and TRBJ2-7; TRBD2 is a possible D gene (5 bases). The CDR3 runs 14 residues. Germline CDR1 is LGHNA and CDR2 is YSLEER. Trimming pared 1 base from V and 5 bases from J, leaving 12 bases between. The CDR3 sequence: CASSQVPGVDEQYF. CDR3 DNA sequence: TGCGCCAGCAGCCAAGTACCCGGGGTGGACGAGCAGTACTTC.